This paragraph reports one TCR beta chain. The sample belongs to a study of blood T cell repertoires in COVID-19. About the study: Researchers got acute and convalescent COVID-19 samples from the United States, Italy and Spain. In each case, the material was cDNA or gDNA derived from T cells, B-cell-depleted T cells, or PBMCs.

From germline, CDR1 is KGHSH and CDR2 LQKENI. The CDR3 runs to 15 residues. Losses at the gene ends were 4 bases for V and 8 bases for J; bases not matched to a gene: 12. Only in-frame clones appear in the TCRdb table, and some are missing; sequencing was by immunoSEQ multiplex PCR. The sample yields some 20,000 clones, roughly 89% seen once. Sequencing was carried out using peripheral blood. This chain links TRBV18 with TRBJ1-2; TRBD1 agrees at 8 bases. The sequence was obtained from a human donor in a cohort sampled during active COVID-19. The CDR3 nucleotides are TGTGCCAGCTCACGGGTGACAGGGGTCGATTGGGGCTACACCTTC. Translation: CASSRVTGVDWGYTF.